What follows is one T cell receptor beta chain and its context. The data originate from a study of shared clonotypes between healthy human individuals. Measured with immunoSEQ multiplex PCR; TCRdb has only the in-frame clones, and not every one. The sample includes approximately 2.5 million clones, 90% to 95% of them seen just once. Trimming stripped 5 bases from V and 1 base from J, with 18 bases between. The CDR3 spans 18 residues. Germline CDR1 reads LNHDA; CDR2 reads SQIVND (reference sequence). This sequence was found in a man aged 18 to 30 in good health. The sample comprised naive CD4+ T cells sorted from blood. Subset here: CD45RA+ positively selected. This sequence joins TRBV19 and TRBJ1-6; D perhaps matches TRBD1 (6 bases). CDR3 DNA: TGTGCCAGTAGTGGTGGGCAGGGGAGGATTTCCTATAATTCACCCCTCCACTTT. Its protein is CASSGGQGRISYNSPLHF.